The next 25 T cell receptor beta chains were all read from a single sample in a study of control samples from healthy donors and cancer patients (dated by TCRdb to 2018 to 2021). The library was generated by the immunoSEQ multiplex PCR assay. Imported from immuneACCESS, the table was reduced by TCRdb to in-frame sequences with V and J called. These copies leave out some clones; in studies compared against another copy, an unresolved V gene accounts for under half, and the cause of the remainder is not known. Here the sample has about 65,000 clones; about nine tenths occur a single time. Clones ranked in the top ten supply roughly 1.2% of the sample. The sequenced sample was PBMCs. The receptors were gathered from a woman aged 50 to 60 with colorectal cancer.

The chain recombines TRBV27 with TRBJ2-7, with 7 nucleotides matching TRBD2. The CDR3 runs to 15 residues. CDR1 MNHEY and CDR2 SMNVEV come from the germline V gene (reference sequence). Trimming removed 5 bases from V and 6 bases from J; junction bases left unmatched: 13. CDR3 amino acids: CASSPSGGGVSEQYF. DNA of the CDR3: TGTGCCAGCAGTCCCTCCGGTGGGGGGGTGAGCGAGCAGTACTTC.

The chain is built from TRBV5-6 and TRBJ2-7; 9 bases are a match to TRBD1. The CDR3 extends over 15 amino acids. The germline CDR1 and CDR2 sequences are SGHDT and YYEEEE. The trim removed 4 bases at V and 0 bases at J, leaving 5 bases unmatched. DNA of the CDR3: TGTGCCAGCAGCCATACAGGGGGCACCTCCTACGAGCAGTACTTC. The encoded protein is CASSHTGGTSYEQYF.

The CDR3 coding sequence is TGTGCCTGGAGTACCCGGACAGGGGGGGGTGAGCAGTACTTC. Translated, it gives CAWSTRTGGGEQYF. The chain is built from TRBV30 and TRBJ2-7, with 10 bases aligning to TRBD1. Germline values: CDR1 GTSNPN, CDR2 SVGIG (reference sequence). The CDR3 sequence is 14 residues long. V lost 2 bases and J lost 7; bases outside the gene matches: 8.

In nucleotides, the CDR3 is TGTGCCAGCAGTACGAAGGGGACTAGCGATGAGCAGTTCTTC. Protein product: CASSTKGTSDEQFF. This chain joins TRBV6-6 and TRBJ2-1; 10 nucleotides match TRBD2. J was trimmed by 8 bases and V by 5 bases; bases with no gene match: 6. The CDR3 is 14 residues long. CDR1 is MNHNY and CDR2 is SVGAGI in the germline V gene (reference sequence).

The genes are TRBV7-3 and TRBJ2-2; 11 bases map to TRBD2. With 5 bases clipped from V and 7 bases from J, the junction kept 6 bases outside the gene matches. Germline V gene sequence: CDR1 SGHTA, CDR2 FQGTGA. The CDR3 sequence is 15 residues long. The CDR3 is CASSPGTSGVGELFF. The CDR3 DNA follows: TGTGCCAGCAGCCCCGGGACTAGCGGTGTCGGGGAGCTGTTTTTT. Full variable domain (missing parts from reference TRBV7-3 and TRBJ2-2): GAGVSQTPSNKVTEKGKYVELRCDPISGHTALYWYRQSLGQGPEFLIYFQGTGAADDSGLPNDRFFAVRPEGSVSTLKIQRTERGDSAVYLCASSPGTSGVGELFFGEGSRLTVL.

This chain uses TRBV4-2 with TRBJ1-2; D might be TRBD1 (6 bases). Trimming left V 4 bases short and J 6 bases short, with 15 bases between. CDR1 is LGHNA and CDR2 is YNFKEQ in the germline V gene. The CDR3 is 14 amino acids. In DNA form, the CDR3 reads TGTGCCAGCAGCCGAAACAGGGATGTACATGGCTACACCTTC. Translation: CASSRNRDVHGYTF.

This clone was seen only once. J is TRBJ1-2 and V is TRBV7-8; D may be TRBD1 (5 bases). This CDR3 comprises 15 residues. Trimming pared 5 bases from V and 3 bases from J, leaving 16 bases between. Germline V gives CDR1 SGHVS, CDR2 FQNEAQ. The DNA for the CDR3 is TGTGCCAGCAGCCCGAGAACCGGGACGGACTATGGCTACACCTTC. Protein sequence: CASSPRTGTDYGYTF. Complete variable domain (other parts from reference TRBV7-8 and TRBJ1-2): GAGVSQSPRYKVAKRGQDVALRCDPISGHVSLFWYQQALGQGPEFLTYFQNEAQLDKSGLPSDRFFAERPEGSVSTLKIQRTQQEDSAVYLCASSPRTGTDYGYTFGSGTRLTVV.

V is TRBV10-2 and J is TRBJ2-7; D is possibly TRBD1 or TRBD2 (6 bases each). Germline values: CDR1 WSHSY, CDR2 SAAADI. V was trimmed by 7 bases and J by 3 bases, leaving 10 bases between them. This CDR3 region has 12 residues. CDR3 coding DNA: TGCGCCAGCAAGGGGGGTTTCTACGAGCAGTACTTC. Its protein is CASKGGFYEQYF.

V is TRBV5-8 and J is TRBJ1-5, with 10 nucleotides matching TRBD1. Germline values: CDR1 SGHTS, CDR2 YDEGEE. The junction had 13 bases not matched to a gene; V was cut back by 0 bases and J by 1 base. The CDR3 is 20 amino acids. The CDR3 region has the DNA TGTGCCAGCAGCTTGGGACCCGGGACAGGGGCGTTCGGAAGCAATCAGCCCCAGCATTTT. It is translated as CASSLGPGTGAFGSNQPQHF.

The J gene is TRBJ1-2, the V gene TRBV20-1, with D tentatively TRBD1 (5 bases). The V end lost 3 bases, the J end lost 8 bases, and 22 bases lay between the germline ends. Looked up from germline, CDR1 is DFQATT and CDR2 is SNEGSKA (reference sequence). The CDR3 loop spans 15 amino acids. This chain's CDR3 is CSASLSGIFVRGYTF. The CDR3 DNA reads TGCAGTGCTAGTCTATCAGGGATATTTGTACGGGGCTACACCTTC.

This clone was counted a single time. The chain links TRBV28 to TRBJ1-6; no reliable D call. Between the trimmed V and J ends, which lost 4 bases and 7 bases, there was a span of 11 bases. Germline CDR1 reads MDHEN; CDR2 reads SYDVKM. The CDR3 length is 14 residues. The CDR3 DNA reads as TGTGCCAGCAGTTGGAGTGGCTCAAATTCACCCCTCCACTTT. Its protein product is CASSWSGSNSPLHF. Filled out from reference TRBV28 and TRBJ1-6, the complete variable domain reads DVKVTQSSRYLVKRTGEKVFLECVQDMDHENMFWYRQDPGLGLRLIYFSYDVKMKEKGDIPEGYSVSREKKERFSLILESASTNQTSMYLCASSWSGSNSPLHFGNGTRLTVT.

The DNA of the CDR3 is TGTGCCAGCAGAATGACGGGCGGCGGTTCACCCCTCCACTTT. Its translation: CASRMTGGGSPLHF. The chain combines TRBV6-5 with TRBJ1-6; no clear D gene. Germline CDR1 is MNHEY and CDR2 is SVGAGI. The CDR3 is 14 residues long. The germline V and J ends were trimmed by 6 bases and 9 bases, with 15 bases remaining between them.

This chain connects TRBV10-3 to TRBJ1-1; D is possibly TRBD1 (5 bases). Germline V CDR1 and CDR2: ENHRY, SYGVKD. V was shortened by 6 bases and J by 4 bases, with 12 bases between the two germline ends. The CDR3 consists of 13 residues. The CDR3 region has the DNA TGTGCCATCAGGGGGACGGAGCGCACTGAAGCTTTCTTT. It yields the protein CAIRGTERTEAFF.

The chain carries TRBV11-2 and TRBJ1-2; perhaps TRBD1 as D (5 bases). The CDR3 loop spans 12 amino acids. V lost 2 bases and J lost 7, with 8 bases in between. Germline V CDR1 and CDR2: SGHAT, FQNNGV. In DNA, the CDR3 is TGTGCCAGCAGCTTAAACCAGGGTGGCTACACCTTC. Translated: CASSLNQGGYTF. Full variable domain (remainder filled in from reference TRBV11-2 and TRBJ1-2): EAGVAQSPRYKIIEKRQSVAFWCNPISGHATLYWYQQILGQGPKLLIQFQNNGVVDDSQLPKDRFSAERLKGVDSTLKIQPAKLEDSAVYLCASSLNQGGYTFGSGTRLTVV.

This chain joins TRBV19 and TRBJ2-1, with TRBD1 matching over 7 bases. Losses at the gene ends were 4 bases for V and 5 bases for J; bases not matched to a gene: 5. Per germline, CDR1 LNHDA and CDR2 SQIVND (reference sequence). The CDR3 has 14 residues. The CDR3 coding sequence is TGTGCCAGTAGTACACAGGGGCCGAACAATGAGCAGTTCTTC. Encoded protein: CASSTQGPNNEQFF. The full variable domain, in which reference TRBV19 and TRBJ2-1 provide the parts outside the CDR3, is DGGITQSPKYLFRKEGQNVTLSCEQNLNHDAMYWYRQDPGQGLRLIYYSQIVNDFQKGDIAEGYSVSREKKESFPLTVTSAQKNPTAFYLCASSTQGPNNEQFFGPGTRLTVL.

J is TRBJ1-6 and V is TRBV25-1; 8 positions agree with TRBD1. V was pared by 4 bases and J by 5 bases, with 4 bases of the junction left unmatched. The CDR3 covers 15 residues. Germline V gene lookup returns CDR1 MGHDK and CDR2 SYGVNS. The CDR3 DNA reads as TGTGCCAGCAGTGTACGGACAGGGAATAATTCACCCCTCCACTTT. Translation gives CASSVRTGNNSPLHF.

The chain uses TRBV20-1 and TRBJ2-3; D ambiguous. The CDR3 has 14 amino acids. Germline V gene sequence: CDR1 DFQATT, CDR2 SNEGSKA (reference sequence). The V gene lost 3 bases and the J gene lost 1 base, with 11 bases spanning the gap. The CDR3 reads CSASVLVGTDTQYF. CDR3 sequence (DNA): TGCAGTGCTAGTGTCCTAGTTGGCACAGATACGCAGTATTTT.

The CDR3 spells CASSFDRNQPQHF. In DNA, the CDR3 is TGTGCCAGCAGCTTCGACAGGAACCAGCCCCAGCATTTT. This chain links TRBV11-1 with TRBJ1-5; perhaps TRBD1 as D (6 bases). From germline, CDR1 is SGHAT and CDR2 FQDESV (reference sequence). V was pared by 3 bases and J by 7 bases, with 10 bases between. The CDR3 runs 13 residues.

The chain has TRBV11-1 and TRBJ2-7; D unclear. Germline V gene sequence: CDR1 SGHAT, CDR2 FQDESV (reference sequence). V was trimmed by 1 base and J by 5 bases, leaving 12 bases between them. The CDR3 totals 14 residues. The CDR3 region is CASSLGSGVHEQYF. DNA of the CDR3: TGTGCCAGCAGCTTAGGGTCGGGCGTCCACGAGCAGTACTTC.

CDR3 sequence reads: CASSLGAAVPSTDTQYF. The CDR3 DNA is TGCGCCAGCAGCCTGGGAGCGGCGGTTCCTAGCACAGATACGCAGTATTTT. The rearrangement uses TRBV5-1 and TRBJ2-3; possibly TRBD2 for D (5 bases). Trimming took off 4 bases at V and 0 bases at J, with 18 bases between the two ends. Germline CDR1 SGHRS, CDR2 YFSETQ. This CDR3 comprises 17 residues.

The J gene is TRBJ2-7, the V gene TRBV19, with D perhaps matching TRBD1 or TRBD2 (5 bases each). The CDR3 length is 13 residues. V was shortened by 6 bases and J by 2 bases, with 11 bases between the two germline ends. CDR1 and CDR2 from the germline V gene are LNHDA and SQIVND (reference sequence). CDR3 nucleotide sequence: TGTGCCAGTAGCGGGACCGTAACCTACGAGCAGTACTTC. Translation: CASSGTVTYEQYF.

This chain connects TRBV5-1 to TRBJ2-5, with 13 bases lining up with TRBD2. Germline assignment: CDR1 SGHRS and CDR2 YFSETQ. The CDR3 sequence is 16 residues long. V lost 3 bases, J lost 1 base, and 3 bases stayed unmatched. The CDR3 DNA sequence: TGCGCCAGCAGCTGGGGACTAGCGGGGAGCCAAGAGACCCAGTACTTC. This codes for CASSWGLAGSQETQYF.

This clone was recorded once. The rearrangement joins TRBV10-1 to TRBJ2-3; 8 nucleotides align to TRBD2. This CDR3 contains 13 residues. J gave up 14 bases and V 2 bases, and 9 bases lay outside the gene matches. The germline V gene has CDR1 WNHNN and CDR2 SYGVQD (reference sequence). The DNA of the CDR3 is TGCGCCAGCAGTGAGCGGCCTAGCGGGTGGCGGTATTTT. Translated, it gives CASSERPSGWRYF.

The sample holds one count of this clone. The chain joins TRBV28 to TRBJ2-7; D unresolved. V dropped 3 bases and J dropped 0 bases, with 18 bases sitting between them. This CDR3 is 17 amino acids long. Germline CDR1 MDHEN, CDR2 SYDVKM. CDR3 coding DNA: TGTGCCAGCAGTTTCGTCTTGGTGACTCCCTCCTCCTACGAGCAGTACTTC. Translation gives CASSFVLVTPSSYEQYF.

The genes are TRBV3-1 (or the pseudogene TRBV3-2) and TRBJ2-2; D is unresolved. Germline V gene sequence: CDR1 LGHDT, CDR2 YNNKEL (reference sequence). This CDR3 is built from 18 residues. V was shortened by 2 bases and J by 4 bases, with 20 bases between the two germline ends. The CDR3 DNA reads as TGTGCCAGCAGCCAATTTACCGGAGACCTTCGGAGCACCGGGGAGCTGTTTTTT. Its protein product is CASSQFTGDLRSTGELFF.